These T cell receptor beta chains were read from a single sample in a study of OX40 agonist ivuxolimab in advanced cancers. Using immunoSEQ multiplex PCR, the repertoire was profiled, and TCRdb retains in-frame clones only, with some absent. This sample has tens of thousands of clones, with less than 95% found just once. Sequences were derived from CD4+ or CD8+ T cells sorted from blood, sampled in a trial of the OX40 agonist ivuxolimab. These receptors all come from an adult with an advanced solid tumor such as melanoma, head and neck, liver or kidney cancer. Both conserved end residues are part of each CDR3. D genes are given only for firm matches. Clone size, where shown, is once, few, many, or a class for clones that have expanded.

size: -; V: TRBV19; D: -; J: TRBJ1-2; length: 13; CDR3: CASSIEENYGYTF; DNA: TGTGCCAGTAGTATCGAGGAAAACTATGGCTACACCTTC
size: few; V: TRBV10-3; D: TRBD1; J: TRBJ1-1; length: 14; CDR3: CAIKTGTGGTEAFF; DNA: TGTGCCATCAAAACCGGGACAGGGGGGACTGAAGCTTTCTTT
size: once; V: TRBV7-3; D: -; J: TRBJ2-4; length: 12; CDR3: CASSDSGEVQYF; DNA: TGTGCCAGCAGCGACTCAGGGGAGGTTCAGTACTTC
size: -; V: TRBV6-1; D: TRBD1; J: TRBJ2-7; length: 12; CDR3: CASSRRTGEQYF; DNA: TGTGCCAGCAGTAGGCGGACAGGGGAGCAGTACTTC
size: -; V: TRBV5-1; D: -; J: TRBJ1-1; length: 13; CDR3: CASSFVSEGEAFF; DNA: TGCGCCAGCAGCTTCGTTTCAGAGGGTGAAGCTTTCTTT
size: -; V: TRBV10-1; D: -; J: TRBJ2-3; length: 15; CDR3: CASSDGGKGTDTQYF; DNA: TGCGCCAGCAGTGACGGCGGGAAGGGCACAGATACGCAGTATTTT
size: -; V: TRBV30; D: -; J: TRBJ1-5; length: 17; CDR3: CAWSVTRVGGSNQPQHF; DNA: TGTGCCTGGAGTGTAACGCGGGTAGGAGGAAGCAATCAGCCCCAGCATTTT
size: -; V: TRBV29-1; D: -; J: TRBJ1-2; length: 11; CDR3: CSAEAGDGYTF; DNA: TGCAGCGCCGAGGCAGGGGATGGCTACACCTTC
size: few; V: TRBV14; D: -; J: TRBJ2-2; length: 15; CDR3: CASSQEGRATGELFF; DNA: TGTGCCAGCAGCCAAGAGGGCCGTGCTACCGGGGAGCTGTTTTTT
size: -; V: TRBV7-6; D: TRBD2; J: TRBJ2-3; length: 15; CDR3: CASSPRLGGPDTQYF; DNA: TGTGCCAGCAGCCCAAGGTTGGGAGGGCCAGATACGCAGTATTTT
size: -; V: TRBV15; D: TRBD1; J: TRBJ2-7; length: 15; CDR3: CATSRDQGQGNEQYF; DNA: TGTGCCACCAGCAGAGATCAGGGACAGGGTAACGAGCAGTACTTC
size: -; V: TRBV19; D: -; J: TRBJ1-1; length: 12; CDR3: CASSLRPGKAFF; DNA: TGTGCCAGTAGTCTTCGACCGGGCAAAGCTTTCTTT
size: -; V: TRBV25-1; D: -; J: TRBJ1-1; length: 14; CDR3: CASSERLGGTEAFF; DNA: TGTGCCAGCAGTGAAAGACTAGGGGGCACTGAAGCTTTCTTT
size: -; V: TRBV9; D: -; J: TRBJ2-3; length: 12; CDR3: CASSPPTDTQYF; DNA: TGTGCCAGCAGCCCCCCCACAGATACGCAGTATTTT
size: -; V: TRBV28; D: -; J: TRBJ1-4; length: 14; CDR3: CAGGVGRTNEKLFF; DNA: TGTGCCGGCGGGGTGGGCAGGACTAATGAAAAACTGTTTTTT
size: -; V: TRBV14; D: -; J: TRBJ2-2; length: 16; CDR3: CASSQVLLVPPGELFF; DNA: TGTGCCAGCAGCCAAGTTTTGCTGGTCCCCCCCGGGGAGCTGTTTTTT
size: -; V: TRBV18; D: -; J: TRBJ2-1; length: 14; CDR3: CASSPVGAVNEQFF; DNA: TGTGCCAGCTCACCTGTTGGAGCAGTCAATGAGCAGTTCTTC
size: -; V: TRBV30; D: TRBD2; J: TRBJ2-5; length: 17; CDR3: CAWSGLGSGGRQETQYF; DNA: TGTGCCTGGAGTGGCCTCGGTAGCGGGGGGCGTCAAGAGACCCAGTACTTC
size: once; V: TRBV6-5; D: -; J: TRBJ1-2; length: 13; CDR3: CASSNQGRNGYTF; DNA: TGTGCCAGCAGCAATCAGGGACGGAATGGCTACACCTTC
size: -; V: TRBV21-1; D: -; J: TRBJ2-2; length: 15; CDR3: CASPRGQGATGELFF; DNA: TGTGCCAGCCCAAGAGGGCAAGGGGCCACCGGGGAGCTGTTTTTT
size: -; V: TRBV7-9; D: TRBD2; J: TRBJ2-3; length: 16; CDR3: CASSLVAGGGTDTQYF; DNA: TGTGCCAGCAGCTTAGTGGCGGGAGGGGGCACAGATACGCAGTATTTT
size: -; V: TRBV5-5; D: -; J: TRBJ2-3; length: 15; CDR3: CASSFGIPSTDTQYF; DNA: TGTGCCAGCAGCTTCGGGATCCCTAGCACAGATACGCAGTATTTT
size: -; V: TRBV18; D: -; J: TRBJ2-2; length: 14; CDR3: CASSPLGEAGELFF; DNA: TGTGCCAGCTCACCACTCGGCGAGGCCGGGGAGCTGTTTTTT
size: -; V: TRBV10-1; D: -; J: TRBJ2-2; length: 14; CDR3: CASSRGLDTGELFF; DNA: TGCGCCAGCAGCCGGGGCCTAGACACCGGGGAGCTGTTTTTT
size: -; V: TRBV18; D: -; J: TRBJ1-3; length: 20; CDR3: CASSPMARGTLFGFGNTIYF; DNA: TGTGCCAGCTCACCAATGGCTAGGGGAACATTATTCGGGTTTGGAAACACCATATATTTT
size: -; V: TRBV10-1; D: TRBD1; J: TRBJ2-7; length: 13; CDR3: CASTPQGVNEQYF; DNA: TGCGCCAGCACTCCCCAGGGGGTCAACGAGCAGTACTTC
size: -; V: TRBV28; D: -; J: TRBJ2-2; length: 16; CDR3: CASSLSPTRDTGELFF; DNA: TGTGCCAGCAGTTTATCCCCAACTAGGGACACCGGGGAGCTGTTTTTT
size: -; V: TRBV28; D: -; J: TRBJ1-4; length: 12; CDR3: CASTPIGGGLFF; DNA: TGTGCCAGCACCCCCATCGGTGGGGGACTGTTTTTT
size: once; V: TRBV19; D: -; J: TRBJ1-2; length: 11; CDR3: CASTRGVGYTF; DNA: TGTGCCAGTACCAGAGGCGTTGGCTACACCTTC
size: -; V: TRBV18; D: TRBD2; J: TRBJ2-1; length: 14; CDR3: CASYERESYNEQFF; DNA: TGTGCCAGCTACGAGCGGGAGAGTTACAATGAGCAGTTCTTC
size: -; V: TRBV11-2; D: -; J: TRBJ2-1; length: 15; CDR3: CASSFSENSYNEQFF; DNA: TGTGCCAGCAGCTTTAGCGAGAACTCCTACAATGAGCAGTTCTTC
size: -; V: TRBV5-1; D: -; J: TRBJ2-1; length: 15; CDR3: CASSRDGGSYNEQFF; DNA: TGCGCCAGCAGCCGGGACGGGGGCTCCTACAATGAGCAGTTCTTC
size: -; V: TRBV19; D: -; J: TRBJ2-5; length: 11; CDR3: CASTLAGTQYF; DNA: TGTGCCAGTACATTAGCCGGGACCCAGTACTTC
size: -; V: TRBV2; D: -; J: TRBJ2-3; length: 14; CDR3: CASSYGDYTDTQYF; DNA: TGTGCCAGCAGTTACGGGGATTACACAGATACGCAGTATTTT
size: -; V: TRBV5-6; D: -; J: TRBJ1-6; length: 16; CDR3: CASSLGRGENNSPLHF; DNA: TGTGCCAGCAGCTTGGGCAGGGGCGAAAATAATTCACCCCTCCACTTT
size: -; V: TRBV28; D: TRBD1; J: TRBJ1-2; length: 14; CDR3: CASSLRQGTVGYTF; DNA: TGTGCCAGCAGTTTGAGACAGGGGACCGTTGGCTACACCTTC
size: once; V: TRBV10-3; D: -; J: TRBJ2-2; length: 13; CDR3: CAISGTSPGELFF; DNA: TGTGCCATCAGTGGGACCAGCCCCGGGGAGCTGTTTTTT
size: -; V: TRBV10-3; D: -; J: TRBJ1-1; length: 14; CDR3: CAITDQGRNTEAFF; DNA: TGTGCCATCACCGATCAGGGGAGGAACACTGAAGCTTTCTTT
size: -; V: TRBV2; D: TRBD1; J: TRBJ2-7; length: 15; CDR3: CASSGPGTGVYEQYF; DNA: TGTGCCAGCAGTGGCCCCGGGACAGGGGTCTACGAGCAGTACTTC
size: -; V: TRBV10-1; D: TRBD2; J: TRBJ2-1; length: 19; CDR3: CASNPTQAKRERPYNEQFF; DNA: TGCGCCAGCAATCCGACCCAGGCCAAGCGGGAGCGACCCTACAATGAGCAGTTCTTC
size: -; V: TRBV4-1; D: -; J: TRBJ2-3; length: 13; CDR3: CASSAPTTDTQYF; DNA: TGCGCCAGCAGCGCCCCAACAACGGATACGCAGTATTTT
size: -; V: TRBV5-4; D: -; J: TRBJ2-3; length: 15; CDR3: CASSLIGRAADTQYF; DNA: TGTGCCAGCAGCTTGATTGGTAGGGCGGCAGATACGCAGTATTTT
size: -; V: TRBV15; D: -; J: TRBJ2-7; length: 15; CDR3: CATSRGGADTYEQYF; DNA: TGTGCCACCAGCAGAGGAGGAGCAGATACCTACGAGCAGTACTTC